This T cell receptor (beta chain) is from a study of PD-L1 blockade in urothelial cancer. Some clones are missing from TCRdb's copy, which holds only in-frame ones; the method was immunoSEQ multiplex PCR. The table includes just under 30,000 clones, 70% to 90% detected once. The material sequenced was PBMCs, taken around atezolizumab (anti-PD-L1) treatment. This TCR derives from a man aged 50 to 59 with urothelial cancer.

Here the CDR3 DNA reads TGTGCCAGCAGTTCCCCCGGGACAGGGGATGGCTACACCTTC. Protein sequence: CASSSPGTGDGYTF. This chain connects TRBV28 to TRBJ1-2, with 10 positions matching TRBD1. The junction had 5 bases not matched to a gene; V was cut back by 4 bases and J by 6 bases. Per the germline V gene, CDR1 is MDHEN and CDR2 is SYDVKM. There are 14 residues in the CDR3.